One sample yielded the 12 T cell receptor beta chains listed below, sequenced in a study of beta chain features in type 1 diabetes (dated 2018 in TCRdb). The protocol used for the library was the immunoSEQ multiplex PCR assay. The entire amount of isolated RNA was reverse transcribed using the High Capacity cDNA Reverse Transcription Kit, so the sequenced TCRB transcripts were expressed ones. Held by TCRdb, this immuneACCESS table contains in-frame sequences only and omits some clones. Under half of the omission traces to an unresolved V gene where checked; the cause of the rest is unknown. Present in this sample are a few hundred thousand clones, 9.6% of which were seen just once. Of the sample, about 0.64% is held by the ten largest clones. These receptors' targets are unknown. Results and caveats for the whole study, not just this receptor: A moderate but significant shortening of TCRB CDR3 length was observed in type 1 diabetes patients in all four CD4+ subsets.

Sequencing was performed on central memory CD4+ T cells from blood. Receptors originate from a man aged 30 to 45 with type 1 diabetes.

CDR3 nucleotides: TGTGCCAGTAGTATTTGGCGGACTAGCGGGAGAATGAACACCGGGGAGCTGTTTTTT. It specifies CASSIWRTSGRMNTGELFF. The chain recombines TRBV19 with TRBJ2-2; 13 bases map to TRBD2. Germline V gives CDR1 LNHDA, CDR2 SQIVND (reference sequence). This CDR3 contains 19 residues. Trimming at V came to 3 bases and at J to 1 base, leaving 8 bases not matched to a gene.

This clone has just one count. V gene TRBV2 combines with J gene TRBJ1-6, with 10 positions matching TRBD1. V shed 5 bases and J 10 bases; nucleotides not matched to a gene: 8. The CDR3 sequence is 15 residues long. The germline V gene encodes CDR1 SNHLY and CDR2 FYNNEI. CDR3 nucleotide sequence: TGTGCCAGCAGTCCGGGACAGGGGTTAAGATCACCCCTCCACTTT. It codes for CASSPGQGLRSPLHF. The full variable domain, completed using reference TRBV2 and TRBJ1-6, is EPEVTQTPSHQVTQMGQEVILRCVPISNHLYFYWYRQILGQKVEFLVSFYNNEISEKSEIFDDQFSVERPDGSNFTLKIRSTKLEDSAMYFCASSPGQGLRSPLHFGNGTRLTVT.

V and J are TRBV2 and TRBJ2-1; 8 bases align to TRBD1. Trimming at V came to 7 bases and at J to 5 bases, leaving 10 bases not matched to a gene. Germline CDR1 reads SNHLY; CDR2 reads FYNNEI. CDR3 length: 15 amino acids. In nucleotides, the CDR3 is TGTGCCAGCACCGCCCCCGAGGACAGGGACAATGAGCAGTTCTTC. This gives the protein CASTAPEDRDNEQFF.

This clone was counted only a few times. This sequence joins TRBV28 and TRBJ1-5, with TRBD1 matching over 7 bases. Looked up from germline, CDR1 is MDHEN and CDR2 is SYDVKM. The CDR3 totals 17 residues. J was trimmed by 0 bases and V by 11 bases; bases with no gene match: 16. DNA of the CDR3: TGTGCCTCGGAACAGGGGAGTGAGGCCTATAGCAATCAGCCCCAGCATTTT. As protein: CASEQGSEAYSNQPQHF.

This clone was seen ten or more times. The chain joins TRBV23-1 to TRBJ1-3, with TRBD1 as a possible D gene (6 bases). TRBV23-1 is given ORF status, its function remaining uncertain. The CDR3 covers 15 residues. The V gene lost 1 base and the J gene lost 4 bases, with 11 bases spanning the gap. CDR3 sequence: CASSQWWGPGNTIYF. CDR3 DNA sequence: TGCGCCAGCAGTCAATGGTGGGGGCCCGGAAACACCATATATTTT.

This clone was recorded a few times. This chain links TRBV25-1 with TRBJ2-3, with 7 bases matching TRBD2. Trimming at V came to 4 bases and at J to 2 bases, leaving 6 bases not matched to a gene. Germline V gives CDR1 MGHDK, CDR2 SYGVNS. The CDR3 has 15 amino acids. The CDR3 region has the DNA TGTGCCAGCAGTGCGTCCGGGAGGATCACAGATACGCAGTATTTT. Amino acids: CASSASGRITDTQYF.

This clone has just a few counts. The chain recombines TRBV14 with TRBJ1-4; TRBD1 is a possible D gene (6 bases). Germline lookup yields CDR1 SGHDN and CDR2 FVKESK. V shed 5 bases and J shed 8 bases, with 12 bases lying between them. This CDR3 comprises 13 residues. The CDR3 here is CASSKYRAEKLFF. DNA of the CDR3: TGTGCCAGCAGCAAATACAGGGCCGAAAAACTGTTTTTT.

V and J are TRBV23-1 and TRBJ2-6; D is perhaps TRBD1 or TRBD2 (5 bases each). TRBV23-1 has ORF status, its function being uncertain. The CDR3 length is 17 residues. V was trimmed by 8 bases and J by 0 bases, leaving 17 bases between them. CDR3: CASAGDGYYSGANVLTF. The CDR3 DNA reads TGCGCCAGCGCTGGGGACGGATACTACTCTGGGGCCAACGTCCTGACTTTC.

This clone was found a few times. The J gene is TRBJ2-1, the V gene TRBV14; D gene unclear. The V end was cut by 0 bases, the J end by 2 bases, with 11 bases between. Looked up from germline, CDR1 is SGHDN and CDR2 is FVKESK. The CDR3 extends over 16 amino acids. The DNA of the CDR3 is TGTGCCAGCAGCCAAGAGACCAGCGCGACCTACAATGAGCAGTTCTTC. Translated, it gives CASSQETSATYNEQFF. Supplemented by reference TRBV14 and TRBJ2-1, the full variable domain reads EAGVTQFPSHSVIEKGQTVTLRCDPISGHDNLYWYRRVMGKEIKFLLHFVKESKQDESGMPNNRFLAERTGGTYSTLKVQPAELEDSGVYFCASSQETSATYNEQFFGPGTRLTVL.

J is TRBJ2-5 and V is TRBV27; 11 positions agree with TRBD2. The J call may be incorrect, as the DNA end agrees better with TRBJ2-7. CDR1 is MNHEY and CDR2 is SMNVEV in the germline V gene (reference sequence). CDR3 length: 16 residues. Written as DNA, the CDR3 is TGTGCCAGCAGTCCCCGAGGGACTAGCGGTACCTACGAGCAGTACTTC. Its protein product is CASSPRGTSGTYEQYF.

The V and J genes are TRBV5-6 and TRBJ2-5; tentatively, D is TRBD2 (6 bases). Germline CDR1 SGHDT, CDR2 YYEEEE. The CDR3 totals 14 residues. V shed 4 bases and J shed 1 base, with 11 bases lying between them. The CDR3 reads CASSPTSSQETQYF. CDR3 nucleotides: TGTGCCAGCAGCCCCACTAGCAGCCAAGAGACCCAGTACTTC.

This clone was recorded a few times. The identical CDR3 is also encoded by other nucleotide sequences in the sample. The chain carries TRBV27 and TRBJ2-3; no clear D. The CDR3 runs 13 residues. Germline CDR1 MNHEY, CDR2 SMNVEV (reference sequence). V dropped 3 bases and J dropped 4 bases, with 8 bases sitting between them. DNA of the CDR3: TGTGCCAGCAGTTTCAGGCTTTCAGATACGCAGTATTTT. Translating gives CASSFRLSDTQYF.